What follows are 19 T cell receptor beta chains derived from one specimen sequenced in a study of blood T cell repertoires in COVID-19. Some clones are missing from TCRdb's copy, which holds only in-frame ones; the method was immunoSEQ multiplex PCR. The table lists about 120,000 clones, roughly 87% of them singletons. The source material was peripheral blood. The receptors stem from a man of 80 years or more with acute or convalescent COVID-19.

This chain connects TRBV5-5 to TRBJ2-4; possible D gene TRBD2, 5 bases. V shed 4 bases and J shed 8 bases, with 13 bases lying between them. Germline CDR1 reads SGHKS; CDR2 reads YYEKEE (reference sequence). This CDR3 has 13 residues. CDR3 nucleotide sequence: TGTGCCAGCAGCGCGACCCCGAGGGACATTCAGTACTTC. It encodes CASSATPRDIQYF.

This clone was detected a few times. J is TRBJ1-1 and V is TRBV2, with 7 bases identical to TRBD1. The V gene end was trimmed by 4 bases and the J gene end by 1 base; junction bases not matched to a gene: 6. The V gene's germline CDR1 is SNHLY and CDR2 FYNNEI. This CDR3 is built from 15 residues. CDR3 region: CASSGQGQWNTEAFF. In nucleotides, the CDR3 is TGTGCCAGCAGTGGACAGGGCCAGTGGAACACTGAAGCTTTCTTT.

The chain couples TRBV9 to TRBJ2-5, with no clear D. Trimming cost V 1 base and J 3 bases, with 7 bases left between them. Germline V gene data show CDR1 as SGDLS and CDR2 as YYNGEE. The CDR3 has 13 amino acids. CDR3 amino acids: CASSVQLEETQYF. In DNA, the CDR3 is TGTGCCAGCAGCGTACAGTTGGAAGAGACCCAGTACTTC.

The chain combines TRBV5-1 with TRBJ1-2; 7 bases line up with TRBD1. Trimming took 5 bases from V and 3 from J; bases not matched to a gene: 10. Per germline, CDR1 SGHRS and CDR2 YFSETQ. This CDR3 has 15 amino acids. The CDR3 spells CASSVFGGGDYGYTF. As DNA, the CDR3 is TGCGCCAGCAGTGTCTTCGGAGGGGGCGACTATGGCTACACCTTC.

This clone was seen a single time. The V and J genes are TRBV5-8 and TRBJ1-2; possibly TRBD1 for D (6 bases). V lost 1 base to trimming and J lost 0 bases, with 10 bases between them. Germline V gives CDR1 SGHTS, CDR2 YDEGEE. The CDR3 has 15 residues. For the CDR3, the DNA is TGTGCCAGCAGCTTGTATGACAGGTCTAACTATGGCTACACCTTC. It is translated as CASSLYDRSNYGYTF.

This clone was seen more than once but under ten times. The gene calls are TRBV28 and TRBJ1-2; 7 bases fit TRBD1. V lost 5 bases to trimming and J lost 5 bases; unmatched junction nucleotides: 8. CDR3 length: 14 residues. Per the germline V gene, CDR1 is MDHEN and CDR2 is SYDVKM. CDR3 loop: CASSLPGQLYGYTF. In DNA, the CDR3 is TGTGCCAGCAGTCTACCGGGACAGCTTTATGGCTACACCTTC.

The rearrangement links TRBV6-4 to TRBJ2-6, with no clear D. The CDR3 has 14 residues. V lost 5 bases, J lost 4 bases, and 9 bases lay in between. Per germline, CDR1 MRHNA and CDR2 SNTAGT. The CDR3 DNA follows: TGTGCCAGCAGTCCCCAGGCAGGGGCCAACGTCCTGACTTTC. Amino acids: CASSPQAGANVLTF.

The genes are TRBV5-1 and TRBJ2-7, with a tentative D call TRBD2 (5 bases). The CDR3 is made up of 15 amino acids. Trimming left V 0 bases short and J 7 bases short, with 17 bases between. Germline CDR1 SGHRS, CDR2 YFSETQ. The CDR3 coding sequence is TGCGCCAGCAGCTTGGGAGGGTTTTCTACGAGGGAGCAGTACTTC. It specifies CASSLGGFSTREQYF.

The chain carries TRBV27 and TRBJ1-6, with 10 bases matching TRBD1. The CDR3 covers 15 residues. CDR1 is MNHEY, CDR2 SMNVEV, per germline (reference sequence). V trimming: 3 bases; J trimming: 9 bases; junction bases outside the gene matches: 5. CDR3 region: CASSLDRTGGSPLHF. The CDR3 nucleotides are TGTGCCAGCAGTTTGGATCGGACAGGGGGTTCACCCCTCCACTTT.

This sequence joins TRBV10-3 and TRBJ1-2; no clear D gene. The V and J ends lost 10 bases and 8 bases respectively, with 14 bases between them. The CDR3 is 11 amino acids. Germline V CDR1 and CDR2: ENHRY, SYGVKD. CDR3 coding DNA: TGTGCCACCACCTCTCACGAGGGCTACACCTTC. This gives the protein CATTSHEGYTF.

The chain joins TRBV4-1 to TRBJ1-5; a possible D gene is TRBD1 (6 bases). The CDR3 extends over 18 amino acids. CDR1 and CDR2 from the germline V gene are MGHRA and YSYEKL. Trimming stripped 0 bases from V and 3 bases from J, with 18 bases between. The CDR3 DNA reads TGCGCCAGCAGCCAAGAAGGGGACCTTGGACAGTACAATCAGCCCCAGCATTTT. Its protein product is CASSQEGDLGQYNQPQHF.

The chain employs TRBV5-5 and TRBJ2-1; 12 bases agree with TRBD2. CDR1 SGHKS and CDR2 YYEKEE come from the germline V gene (reference sequence). V shed 4 bases and J 0 bases; nucleotides not matched to a gene: 5. The CDR3 runs to 17 residues. The CDR3 DNA reads as TGTGCCAGCAGCCAGACTAGCGGGAGTGTCTCCTACAATGAGCAGTTCTTC. Translated: CASSQTSGSVSYNEQFF. Together with reference TRBV5-5 and TRBJ2-1, the CDR3 gives the full variable domain: DAGVTQSPTHLIKTRGQQVTLRCSPISGHKSVSWYQQVLGQGPQFIFQYYEKEERGRGNFPDRFSARQFPNYSSELNVNALLLGDSALYLCASSQTSGSVSYNEQFFGPGTRLTVL.

This clone has only a few counts. The gene calls are TRBV2 and TRBJ1-5; tentative D call: TRBD1 (6 bases). Germline assignment: CDR1 SNHLY and CDR2 FYNNEI. The CDR3 length is 16 residues. Trimming took off 7 bases at V and 2 bases at J, with 18 bases between the two ends. This CDR3 is CASTGRGALGNQPQHF. The CDR3 DNA sequence: TGTGCCAGCACCGGACGGGGGGCTCTGGGCAATCAGCCCCAGCATTTT.

The chain has TRBV3-1 (or the pseudogene TRBV3-2) and TRBJ1-1, with TRBD1 matching 9 bases. Germline trimming cut 4 bases from V and 1 base from J; bases unmatched to any gene: 4. Germline CDR1 is LGHDT and CDR2 is YNNKEL (reference sequence). The CDR3 covers 15 residues. This chain's CDR3 is CASSPGGQGNTEAFF. DNA for the CDR3: TGTGCCAGCAGCCCTGGGGGACAGGGGAACACTGAAGCTTTCTTT.

The chain recombines TRBV7-2 with TRBJ1-2, with a weak D call TRBD1 (6 bases). This CDR3 spans 15 amino acids. Trimming took 1 base from V and 8 from J, leaving 17 bases between them. The germline V gene encodes CDR1 SGHTA and CDR2 FQGNSA. This chain's CDR3 is CASSLGQGSYGGYTF. CDR3 in DNA: TGTGCCAGCAGCTTAGGGCAGGGGAGCTATGGAGGCTACACCTTC.

The chain carries TRBV9 and TRBJ2-7, with a possible D match to TRBD2 (5 bases). The CDR3 is 15 amino acids. Deletions cut 0 bases from V and 0 bases from J, with 10 bases between. In germline, CDR1 is SGDLS, CDR2 YYNGEE. CDR3 sequence reads: CASSVEDRDSYEQYF. CDR3 coding DNA: TGTGCCAGCAGCGTAGAGGATCGGGACTCCTACGAGCAGTACTTC.

The genes are TRBV19 and TRBJ2-3, with 11 positions matching TRBD2. This CDR3 region has 17 residues. The germline V gene encodes CDR1 LNHDA and CDR2 SQIVND (reference sequence). V was clipped by 0 bases and J by 2 bases; unmatched bases: 4. The CDR3 spells CASSIEGTSGYTDTQYF. Here the CDR3 DNA reads TGTGCCAGTAGTATAGAGGGGACTAGCGGATACACAGATACGCAGTATTTT.

The V and J genes are TRBV30 and TRBJ2-3; maybe TRBD2 (5 bases). Trimming removed 5 bases from V and 5 bases from J, with 8 bases in between. CDR3 length equals 11 residues. Germline values: CDR1 GTSNPN, CDR2 SVGIG (reference sequence). CDR3 protein: CAWAREDTQYF. The DNA for the CDR3 is TGTGCCTGGGCCCGGGAAGATACGCAGTATTTT.

The chain uses TRBV30 and TRBJ1-2, with D possibly matching TRBD1 (6 bases). This CDR3 comprises 13 residues. Germline values: CDR1 GTSNPN, CDR2 SVGIG (reference sequence). The V gene lost 2 bases and the J gene lost 5 bases, with 12 bases spanning the gap. CDR3 sequence reads: CAWSTGPGYGYTF. Written as DNA, the CDR3 is TGTGCCTGGAGTACAGGGCCGGGGTATGGCTACACCTTC.